These 7 T cell receptor beta chains share one sample of origin, sequenced in a study of early T cells in non-severe SARS-CoV-2 infection. MiXCR, run by TCRdb on the 5' RACE reads, gives a single entry per CDR3 protein. Counted here are 45,000 or so distinct CDR3 sequences, 11% occurring once; the ten biggest clones make up roughly 9%. Sequencing used whole blood. The source is an adult who was a healthcare worker with PCR-confirmed SARS-CoV-2 infection or an uninfected control (not recorded which).

This clonotype was counted many times. The CDR3 DNA sequence: TGTGCCAGCAGATCTCGAGGCCGCGGGTTAAAGACCCAGTACTTC. It codes for CASRSRGRGLKTQYF. This chain uses TRBV7-6 with TRBJ2-5; tentative D call: TRBD2 (5 bases). Germline loops: CDR1 SGHVS, CDR2 FNYEAQ. Trimming pared 6 bases from V and 6 bases from J, leaving 20 bases between. CDR3 length: 15 residues.

This clonotype showed up many times. The chain uses TRBV9 and TRBJ2-3, with TRBD2 identical over 9 bases. The CDR3 totals 16 residues. Germline-derived CDR1 and CDR2 are SGDLS and YYNGEE. The V gene end was trimmed by 2 bases and the J gene end by 0 bases; junction bases not matched to a gene: 4. Written as DNA, the CDR3 is TGTGCCAGCAGCGTGGTAGCGGGGGAGAGCACAGATACGCAGTATTTT. Translation: CASSVVAGESTDTQYF.

The V gene is TRBV29-1, the J gene TRBJ1-1, with 10 positions matching TRBD1. V lost 4 bases and J lost 0; bases outside the gene matches: 14. CDR1 and CDR2 from the germline V gene are SQVTM and ANQGSEA. The CDR3 runs 18 residues. The CDR3 nucleotides read TGCAGCGTTGCAGCTCCGGGACAGGGGTTTCTCATGAACACTGAAGCTTTCTTT. Residues: CSVAAPGQGFLMNTEAFF.

This clonotype was observed many times. V gene TRBV3-1 combines with J gene TRBJ2-5, with D perhaps matching TRBD1 or TRBD2 (5 bases each). V lost 2 bases to trimming and J lost 7 bases, with 14 bases between them. The CDR3 extends over 14 amino acids. Germline lookup yields CDR1 LGHDT and CDR2 YNNKEL (reference sequence). DNA of the CDR3: TGTGCCAGCAGCCAAAAGGGGACCCGCGGGACCCAGTACTTC. It codes for CASSQKGTRGTQYF.

The gene calls are TRBV29-1 and TRBJ1-1; D remains unclear. The CDR3 has 10 amino acids. Germline-derived CDR1 and CDR2 are SQVTM and ANQGSEA. V shed 6 bases and J shed 1 base, with 3 bases lying between them. The CDR3 DNA is TGCAGCGTCGGGAACACTGAAGCTTTCTTT. Amino acids: CSVGNTEAFF.

The chain joins TRBV13 to TRBJ2-7; 8 bases align to TRBD1. CDR3 size: 15 residues. CDR1 is PRHDT and CDR2 is FYEKMQ in the germline V gene (reference sequence). The V gene end was trimmed by 5 bases and the J gene end by 3 bases; junction bases not matched to a gene: 9. DNA of the CDR3: TGTGCCAGCAGCCCAAGTCCAGGACAGGGCTACGAGCAGTACTTC. Protein: CASSPSPGQGYEQYF.

At least ten counts were recorded for this clonotype. CDR3 region: CASSRTVGIQETQYF. Here the CDR3 DNA reads TGTGCCAGCAGCAGGACCGTGGGGATTCAAGAGACCCAGTACTTC. This sequence joins TRBV11-2 and TRBJ2-5; D is unclear. The V end lost 5 bases, the J end lost 2 bases, and 15 bases lay between the germline ends. This CDR3 spans 15 amino acids. Germline assignment: CDR1 SGHAT and CDR2 FQNNGV.